Below, one TCR beta chain is given with its context. Its antigen is not known. These data belong to a study of monozygotic twins with inflammatory bowel disease. Study observations and caveats: Compared with healthy co-twins, IBD patients showed reduced TCRbeta repertoire diversity by inverse Simpson.

Each CDR3 protein gets one entry in TCRdb, which reprocessed the 5' RACE reads and gives no DNA. The table for this sample gives fewer than 550,000 distinct CDR3 sequences. The CDR3 runs to 15 residues. The germline CDR1 and CDR2 sequences are DFQATT and SNEGSKA (reference sequence). The sequenced material came from blood. The rearrangement uses TRBV20-1 and TRBJ2-3; the TCRdb D gene call, TRBD2, has no DNA to confirm it. The source of this sequence is a human donor with ulcerative colitis or Crohn's disease, or a healthy co-twin of an affected twin (not recorded which). The CDR3 sequence is CSARDSPRNTDTQYF.